This T cell receptor beta chain emerged from a study of blood T cell repertoires in COVID-19. Study-wide background: The origin of the acute and convalescent COVID-19 samples was the United States, Italy and Spain. PBMCs, B-cell-depleted T cells, or T cells provided the cDNA or gDNA that made up the material.

Source study methods: Counts of nucleated cells, estimated from reference gene primer amplification, were obtained. Here immunoSEQ multiplex PCR was the method, and the copy in TCRdb shows in-frame clones only, minus some. The DNA was the basis for D and trimming; V, J and clone size are from that table. The sample lists 310,000 or so clones, around nine tenths seen once, with about 3.9% in the top ten. This receptor was obtained from a woman in her forties or fifties with active or convalescent COVID-19. The specimen was peripheral blood.

DNA of the CDR3: TGTGCCAGCAGCTTAGATCTGAACAGGGGTCATGGCTACACCTTC. As protein: CASSLDLNRGHGYTF. This chain connects TRBV7-9 to TRBJ1-2, with TRBD1 matching 7 bases. The germline CDR1 and CDR2 sequences are SEHNR and FQNEAQ (reference sequence). V shed 1 base, J shed 6 bases, and the junction held 8 bases outside the gene matches. The CDR3 totals 15 residues.